The 14 T cell receptor beta chains given below trace back to one sample, sequenced in a study of neoadjuvant nivolumab and ipilimumab in lung cancer. Repertoires were generated with immunoSEQ multiplex PCR, while TCRdb's copy carries only in-frame clones and drops some. The sample carries fewer than 40,000 clones, roughly nine tenths recorded once. Sequencing used peripheral blood, obtained after neoadjuvant nivolumab, alone or with ipilimumab, at or shortly before surgery. The source is an adult with non-small cell lung cancer.

This clone showed up just once. V usage is TRBV18 and J usage is TRBJ1-1, with D hard to call. The CDR3 has 14 residues. CDR1 is KGHSH, CDR2 LQKENI, per germline. V was trimmed by 4 bases and J by 1 base, leaving 10 bases between them. The CDR3 loop is CASSQIRANTEAFF. The DNA for the CDR3 is TGTGCCAGCTCACAGATCCGAGCGAACACTGAAGCTTTCTTT.

This chain connects TRBV10-3 to TRBJ1-5; D remains ambiguous. The CDR3 is made up of 14 amino acids. Trimming cost V 2 bases and J 0 bases, with 5 bases left between them. CDR1 and CDR2 (germline): ENHRY, SYGVKD. CDR3 in DNA: TGTGCCATCAGTGAGGCCACTAGCAATCAGCCCCAGCATTTT. Residues: CAISEATSNQPQHF.

The chain couples TRBV27 to TRBJ2-7, with 8 bases identical to TRBD1. Germline values: CDR1 MNHEY, CDR2 SMNVEV (reference sequence). V dropped 5 bases and J dropped 7; count of bases not matched to a gene: 13. This CDR3 is built from 15 residues. CDR3 protein: CASSPGQGRRVEQYF. The CDR3 coding sequence is TGTGCCAGCAGTCCCGGACAGGGACGGAGGGTGGAGCAGTACTTC.

V and J are TRBV13 and TRBJ1-1; D call uncertain. CDR1 and CDR2 from the germline V gene are PRHDT and FYEKMQ (reference sequence). This CDR3 has 14 residues. V dropped 5 bases and J dropped 5 bases, with 15 bases sitting between them. CDR3 DNA sequence: TGTGCCAGCAGCCCCCGGACTGTTGGAACTGAAGCTTTCTTT. Amino acid sequence: CASSPRTVGTEAFF.

The chain is built from TRBV7-8 and TRBJ2-2; the match to TRBD2 covers 9 bases. CDR3 size: 16 residues. Trimming cost V 5 bases and J 3 bases; bases outside gene matches: 7. Germline V gene lookup returns CDR1 SGHVS and CDR2 FQNEAQ. This chain's CDR3 is CASSRRTSADTGELFF. The CDR3, as DNA: TGTGCCAGCAGCAGGCGGACTAGCGCGGACACCGGGGAGCTGTTTTTT.

J is TRBJ1-2 and V is TRBV5-1, with unresolved D. CDR3 length equals 14 residues. The germline V gene encodes CDR1 SGHRS and CDR2 YFSETQ. V lost 3 bases to trimming and J lost 0 bases, with 9 bases between them. The CDR3 loop reads CASSSTSSNYGYTF. For the CDR3, the DNA is TGCGCCAGCAGCTCCACAAGTTCTAACTATGGCTACACCTTC. Using reference TRBV5-1 and TRBJ1-2 for the parts outside the CDR3, the full variable domain is KAGVTQTPRYLIKTRGQQVTLSCSPISGHRSVSWYQQTPGQGLQFLFEYFSETQRNKGNFPGRFSGRQFSNSRSEMNVSTLELGDSALYLCASSSTSSNYGYTFGSGTRLTVV.

The V gene is TRBV5-4, the J gene TRBJ2-4, with 8 bases aligning to TRBD1. From germline, CDR1 is SGHNT and CDR2 YYREEE (reference sequence). CDR3 length: 16 amino acids. V shed 1 base, J shed 2 bases, and the junction held 5 bases outside the gene matches. CDR3 region: CASSLWQGASKNIQYF. The CDR3, as DNA: TGTGCCAGCAGCTTGTGGCAGGGGGCTTCCAAAAACATTCAGTACTTC.

The V call is TRBV7-3, the J call TRBJ1-3; no clear D gene. Per the germline V gene, CDR1 is SGHTA and CDR2 is FQGTGA. This CDR3 is built from 15 residues. Trimming stripped 2 bases from V and 0 bases from J, with 8 bases between. In DNA, the CDR3 is TGTGCCAGCAGCTTAGGAGCGGACTCTGGAAACACCATATATTTT. This gives the protein CASSLGADSGNTIYF.

The chain is built from TRBV6-4 and TRBJ1-1; the D is unclear. V was shortened by 3 bases and J by 6 bases, with 11 bases between the two germline ends. Germline values: CDR1 MRHNA, CDR2 SNTAGT. The CDR3 is made up of 13 amino acids. This CDR3 reads CASSEDPEAEAFF. The DNA for the CDR3 is TGTGCCAGCAGTGAGGACCCTGAGGCTGAAGCTTTCTTT.

The rearrangement links TRBV20-1 to TRBJ1-2, with D unclear. The CDR3 is 11 amino acids. V was shortened by 6 bases and J by 6 bases, with 11 bases between the two germline ends. Germline V gene sequence: CDR1 DFQATT, CDR2 SNEGSKA (reference sequence). CDR3: CSAEPWDGYTF. Written as DNA, the CDR3 is TGCAGTGCCGAACCGTGGGATGGCTACACCTTC.

The rearrangement links TRBV4-1 to TRBJ1-3; no definite D call. The V gene lost 7 bases and the J gene lost 3 bases, with 16 bases spanning the gap. The CDR3 has 15 residues. Looked up from germline, CDR1 is MGHRA and CDR2 is YSYEKL. DNA of the CDR3: TGCGCCAGCACCCGGTCACTGCGATTTGGAAACACCATATATTTT. Translation gives CASTRSLRFGNTIYF.

The rearrangement links TRBV9 to TRBJ2-2, with 10 bases fitting TRBD1. Germline V lookup: CDR1 SGDLS, CDR2 YYNGEE. Germline trimming cut 6 bases from V and 3 bases from J; bases unmatched to any gene: 5. The CDR3 length is 15 residues. As DNA, the CDR3 is TGTGCCAGCACTGACAGGGGGCTCGACACCGGGGAGCTGTTTTTT. Translated: CASTDRGLDTGELFF. Full variable domain (remainder filled in from reference TRBV9 and TRBJ2-2): DSGVTQTPKHLITATGQRVTLRCSPRSGDLSVYWYQQSLDQGLQFLIQYYNGEERAKGNILERFSAQQFPDLHSELNLSSLELGDSALYFCASTDRGLDTGELFFGEGSRLTVL.

This clone appeared a single time. The genes are TRBV12-5 and TRBJ2-3, with a weak D call TRBD1 (6 bases). The length of the CDR3 is 16 residues. Germline V gene sequence: CDR1 LGHNT, CDR2 FRNRAP. The V gene lost 1 base and the J gene lost 2 bases, with 13 bases spanning the gap. The CDR3 sequence is CASGLGRTEATDTQYF. For the CDR3, the DNA is TGTGCTAGTGGTTTGGGAAGGACAGAGGCCACAGATACGCAGTATTTT.

The chain combines TRBV6-5 with TRBJ1-6; 8 bases fit TRBD1. Germline V gene data show CDR1 as MNHEY and CDR2 as SVGAGI. Trimming took 11 bases from V and 7 from J; bases not matched to a gene: 10. The CDR3 covers 14 residues. CDR3 in DNA: TGTGCCGTTAGAGGGGACAGGAGGAATTCACCCCTCCACTTT. This translates into CAVRGDRRNSPLHF.